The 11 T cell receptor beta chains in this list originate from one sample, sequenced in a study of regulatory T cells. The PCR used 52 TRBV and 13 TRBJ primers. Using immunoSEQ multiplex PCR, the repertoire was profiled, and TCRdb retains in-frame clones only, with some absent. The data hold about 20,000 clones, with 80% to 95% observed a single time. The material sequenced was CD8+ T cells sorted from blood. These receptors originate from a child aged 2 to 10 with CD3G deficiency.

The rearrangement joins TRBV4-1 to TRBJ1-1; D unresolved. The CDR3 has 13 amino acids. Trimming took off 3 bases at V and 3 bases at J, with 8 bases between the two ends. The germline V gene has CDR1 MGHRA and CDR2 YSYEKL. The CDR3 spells CASSQALDTEAFF. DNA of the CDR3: TGCGCCAGCAGCCAGGCTTTGGACACTGAAGCTTTCTTT.

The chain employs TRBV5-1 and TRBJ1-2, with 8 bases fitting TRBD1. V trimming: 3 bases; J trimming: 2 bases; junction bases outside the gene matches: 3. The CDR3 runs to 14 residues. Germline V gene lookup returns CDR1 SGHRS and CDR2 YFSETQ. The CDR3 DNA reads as TGCGCCAGCAGCTCCGGGACAGGCAACTATGGCTACACCTTC. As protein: CASSSGTGNYGYTF.

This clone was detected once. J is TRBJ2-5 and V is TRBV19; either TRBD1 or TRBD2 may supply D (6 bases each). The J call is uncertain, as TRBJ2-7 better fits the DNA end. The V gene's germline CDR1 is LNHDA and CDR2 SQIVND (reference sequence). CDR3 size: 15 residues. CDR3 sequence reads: CASSPSTGGGYEQYF. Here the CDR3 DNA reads TGTGCCAGTAGTCCGTCTACTGGAGGGGGCTACGAGCAGTACTTC.

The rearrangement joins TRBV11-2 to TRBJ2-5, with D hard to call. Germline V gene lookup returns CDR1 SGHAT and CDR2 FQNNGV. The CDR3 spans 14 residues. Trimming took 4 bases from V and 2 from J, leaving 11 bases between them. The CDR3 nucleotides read TGTGCCAGCAGCTCCCCGGCCCAGCAAGAGACCCAGTACTTC. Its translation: CASSSPAQQETQYF.

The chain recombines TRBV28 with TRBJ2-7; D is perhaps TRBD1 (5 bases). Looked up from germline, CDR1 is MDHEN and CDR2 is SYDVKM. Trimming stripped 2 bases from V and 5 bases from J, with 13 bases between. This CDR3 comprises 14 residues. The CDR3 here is CASSLPGHVHEQYF. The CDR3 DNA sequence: TGTGCCAGCAGTTTACCCGGACACGTCCACGAGCAGTACTTC.

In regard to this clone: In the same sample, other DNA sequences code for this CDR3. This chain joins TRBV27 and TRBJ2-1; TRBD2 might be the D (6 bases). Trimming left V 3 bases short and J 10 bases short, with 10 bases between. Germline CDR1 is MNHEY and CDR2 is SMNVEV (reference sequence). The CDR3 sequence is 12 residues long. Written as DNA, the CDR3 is TGTGCCAGCAGTTTCCGGGGAGGAGAGCAGTTCTTC. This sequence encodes CASSFRGGEQFF.

The CDR3 loop reads CASSLLEPGYNEQFF. CDR3 coding DNA: TGTGCCAGCAGTTTATTGGAACCGGGTTACAATGAGCAGTTCTTC. J is TRBJ2-1 and V is TRBV28, with unresolved D. V lost 1 base to trimming and J lost 4 bases, with 11 bases between them. Germline CDR1 reads MDHEN; CDR2 reads SYDVKM. There are 15 residues in the CDR3.

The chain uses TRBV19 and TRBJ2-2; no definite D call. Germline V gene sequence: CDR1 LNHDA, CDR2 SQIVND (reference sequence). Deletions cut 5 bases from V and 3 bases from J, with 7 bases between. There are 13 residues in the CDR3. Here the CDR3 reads CASSRDYTGELFF. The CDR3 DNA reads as TGTGCCAGTAGTCGCGATTACACCGGGGAGCTGTTTTTT.

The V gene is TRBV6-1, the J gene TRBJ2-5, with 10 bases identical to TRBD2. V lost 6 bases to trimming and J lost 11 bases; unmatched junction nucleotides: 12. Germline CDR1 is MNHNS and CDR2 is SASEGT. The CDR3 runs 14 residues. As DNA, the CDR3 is TGTGCCAGCAGGCTAGCGGGAGTATTGGGTGAGCAGTACTTC. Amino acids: CASRLAGVLGEQYF.

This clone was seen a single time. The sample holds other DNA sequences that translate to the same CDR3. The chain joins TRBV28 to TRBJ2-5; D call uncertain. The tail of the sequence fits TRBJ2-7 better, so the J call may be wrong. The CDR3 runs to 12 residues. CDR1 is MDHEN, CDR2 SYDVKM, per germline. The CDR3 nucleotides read TGTGCCAGCAGTTTACACTCCTACGAGCAGTACTTC. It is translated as CASSLHSYEQYF.

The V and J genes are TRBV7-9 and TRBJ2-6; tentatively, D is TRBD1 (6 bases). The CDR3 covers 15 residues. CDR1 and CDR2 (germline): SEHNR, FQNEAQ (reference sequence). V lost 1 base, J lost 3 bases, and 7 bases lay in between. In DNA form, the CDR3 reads TGTGCCAGCAGCTTAGGGGGGCTTGGGGCCAACGTCCTGACTTTC. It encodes CASSLGGLGANVLTF.